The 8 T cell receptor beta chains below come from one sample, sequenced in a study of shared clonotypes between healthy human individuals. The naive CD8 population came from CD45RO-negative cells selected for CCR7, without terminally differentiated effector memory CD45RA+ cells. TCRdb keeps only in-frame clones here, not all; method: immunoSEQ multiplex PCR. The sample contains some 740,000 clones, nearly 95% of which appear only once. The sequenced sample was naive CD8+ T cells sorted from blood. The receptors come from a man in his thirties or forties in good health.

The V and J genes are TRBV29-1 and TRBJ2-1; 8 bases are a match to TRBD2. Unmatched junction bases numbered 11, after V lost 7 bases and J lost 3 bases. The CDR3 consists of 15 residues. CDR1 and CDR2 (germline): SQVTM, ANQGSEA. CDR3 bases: TGCAGCGCAGAGGGGGGTAGCGGGATCTACAATGAGCAGTTCTTC. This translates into CSAEGGSGIYNEQFF.

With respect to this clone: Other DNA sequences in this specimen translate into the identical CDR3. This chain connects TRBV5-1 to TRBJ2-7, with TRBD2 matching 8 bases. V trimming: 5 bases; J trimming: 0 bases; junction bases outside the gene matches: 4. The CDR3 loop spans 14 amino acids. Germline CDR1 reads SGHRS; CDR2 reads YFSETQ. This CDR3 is CASSSSGFSYEQYF. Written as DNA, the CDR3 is TGCGCCAGCAGTTCTAGCGGGTTCTCCTACGAGCAGTACTTC. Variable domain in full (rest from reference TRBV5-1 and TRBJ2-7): KAGVTQTPRYLIKTRGQQVTLSCSPISGHRSVSWYQQTPGQGLQFLFEYFSETQRNKGNFPGRFSGRQFSNSRSEMNVSTLELGDSALYLCASSSSGFSYEQYFGPGTRLTVT.

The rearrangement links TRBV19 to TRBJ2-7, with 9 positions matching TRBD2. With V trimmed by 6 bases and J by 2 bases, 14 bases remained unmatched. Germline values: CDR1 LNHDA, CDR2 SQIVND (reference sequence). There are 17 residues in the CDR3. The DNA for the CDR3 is TGTGCCAGTAGCACCGAAACTAGCGGGCGGATGCCCTACGAGCAGTACTTC. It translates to CASSTETSGRMPYEQYF.

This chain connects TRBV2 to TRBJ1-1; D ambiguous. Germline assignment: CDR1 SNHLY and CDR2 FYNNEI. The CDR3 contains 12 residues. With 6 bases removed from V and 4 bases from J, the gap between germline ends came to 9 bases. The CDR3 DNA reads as TGTGCCAGCAGACGGACGGTCACTGAAGCTTTCTTT. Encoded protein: CASRRTVTEAFF.

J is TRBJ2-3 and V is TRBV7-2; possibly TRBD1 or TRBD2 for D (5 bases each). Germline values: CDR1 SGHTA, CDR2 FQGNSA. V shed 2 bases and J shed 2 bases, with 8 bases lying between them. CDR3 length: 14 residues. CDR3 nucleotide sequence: TGTGCCAGCAGCTTATTGGGGGTCACAGATACGCAGTATTTT. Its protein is CASSLLGVTDTQYF.

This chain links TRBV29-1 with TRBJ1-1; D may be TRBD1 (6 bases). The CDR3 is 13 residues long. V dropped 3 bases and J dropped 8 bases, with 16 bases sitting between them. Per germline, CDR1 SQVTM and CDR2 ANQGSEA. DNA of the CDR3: TGCAGCGTTGATTATGGGGGGCCAGACGAAGCTTTCTTT. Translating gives CSVDYGGPDEAFF.

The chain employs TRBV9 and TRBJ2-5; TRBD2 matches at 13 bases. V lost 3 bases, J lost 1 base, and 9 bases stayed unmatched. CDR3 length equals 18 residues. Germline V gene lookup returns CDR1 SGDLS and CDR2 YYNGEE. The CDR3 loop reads CASSDGTSGIGTQETQYF. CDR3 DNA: TGTGCCAGCAGCGACGGGACTAGCGGGATAGGTACCCAAGAGACCCAGTACTTC.

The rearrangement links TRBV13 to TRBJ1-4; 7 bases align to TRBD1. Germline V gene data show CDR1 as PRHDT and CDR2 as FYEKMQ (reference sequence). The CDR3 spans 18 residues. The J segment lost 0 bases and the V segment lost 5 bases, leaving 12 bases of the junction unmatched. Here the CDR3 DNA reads TGTGCCAGCAGCCTAAGGGACAGACAGCAGTCAACTAATGAAAAACTGTTTTTT. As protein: CASSLRDRQQSTNEKLFF.